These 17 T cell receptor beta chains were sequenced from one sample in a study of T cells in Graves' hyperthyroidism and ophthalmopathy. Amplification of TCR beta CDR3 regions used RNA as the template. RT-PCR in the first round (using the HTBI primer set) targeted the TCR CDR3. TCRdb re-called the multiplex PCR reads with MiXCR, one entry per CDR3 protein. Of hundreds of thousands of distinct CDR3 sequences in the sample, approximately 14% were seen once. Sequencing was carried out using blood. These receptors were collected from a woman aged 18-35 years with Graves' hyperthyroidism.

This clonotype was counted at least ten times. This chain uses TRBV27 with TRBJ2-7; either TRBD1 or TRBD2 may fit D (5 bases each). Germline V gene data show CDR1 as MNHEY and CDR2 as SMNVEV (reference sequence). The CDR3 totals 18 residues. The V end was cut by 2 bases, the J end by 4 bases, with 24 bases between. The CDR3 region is CASSLKIEGTPWRYEQYF. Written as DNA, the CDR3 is TGTGCCAGCAGTTTAAAAATTGAGGGGACCCCCTGGAGATACGAGCAGTACTTC.

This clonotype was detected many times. CDR3 residues: CASRRKGNYGYTF. The CDR3 nucleotides are TGTGCCAGCAGACGTAAGGGAAACTATGGCTACACCTTC. The V gene is TRBV2, the J gene TRBJ1-2; D remains ambiguous. The germline V gene has CDR1 SNHLY and CDR2 FYNNEI. The CDR3 contains 13 residues. Trimming removed 6 bases at V and 2 bases at J, with 10 bases between.

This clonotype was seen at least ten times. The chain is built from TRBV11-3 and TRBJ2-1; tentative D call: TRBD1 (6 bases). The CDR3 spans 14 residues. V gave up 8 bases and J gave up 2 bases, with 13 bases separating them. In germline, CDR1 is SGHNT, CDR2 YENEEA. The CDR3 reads CASLHRDAYNEQFF. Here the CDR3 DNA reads TGTGCCAGCCTACACAGGGATGCCTACAATGAGCAGTTCTTC.

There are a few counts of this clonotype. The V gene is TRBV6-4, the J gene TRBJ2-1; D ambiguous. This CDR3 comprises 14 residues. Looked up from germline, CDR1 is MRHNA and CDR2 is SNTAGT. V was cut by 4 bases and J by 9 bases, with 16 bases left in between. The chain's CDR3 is CASSVAHHLGEQFF. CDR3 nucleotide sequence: TGTGCCAGCAGTGTCGCCCACCATTTGGGTGAGCAGTTCTTC.

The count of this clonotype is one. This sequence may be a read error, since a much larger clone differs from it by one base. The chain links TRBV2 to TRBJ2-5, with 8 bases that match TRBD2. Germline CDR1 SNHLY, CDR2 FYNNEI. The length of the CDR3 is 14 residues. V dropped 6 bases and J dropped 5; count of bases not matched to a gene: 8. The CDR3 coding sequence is TGTGCCAGCAGGCCGGGGGGGGGAAGGGAGACCCAGTACTTC. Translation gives CASRPGGGRETQYF.

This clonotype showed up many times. This CDR3 reads CASSSSATSGRRDEQFF. CDR3 DNA: TGTGCCAGTAGTTCCAGCGCGACTAGCGGGAGGAGAGATGAGCAGTTCTTC. The chain combines TRBV19 with TRBJ2-1, with 13 nucleotides matching TRBD2. Germline V gene data show CDR1 as LNHDA and CDR2 as SQIVND (reference sequence). The CDR3 runs 17 residues. Losses at the gene ends were 5 bases for V and 8 bases for J; bases not matched to a gene: 12.

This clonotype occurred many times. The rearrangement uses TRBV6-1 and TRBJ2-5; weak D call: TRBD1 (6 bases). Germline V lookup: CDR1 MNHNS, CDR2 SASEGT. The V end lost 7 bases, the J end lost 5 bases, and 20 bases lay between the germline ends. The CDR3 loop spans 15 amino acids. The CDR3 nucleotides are TGTGCCAGCAACCCTCCCTCAAGCAGGGGTGAGACCCAGTACTTC. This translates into CASNPPSSRGETQYF.

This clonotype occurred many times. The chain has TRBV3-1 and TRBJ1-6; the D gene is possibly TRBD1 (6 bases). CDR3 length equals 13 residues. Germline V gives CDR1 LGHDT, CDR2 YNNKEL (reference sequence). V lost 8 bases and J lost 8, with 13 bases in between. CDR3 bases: TGTGCCAGCGCGGCGGGGGCTGATTCACCCCTCCACTTT. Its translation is CASAAGADSPLHF.

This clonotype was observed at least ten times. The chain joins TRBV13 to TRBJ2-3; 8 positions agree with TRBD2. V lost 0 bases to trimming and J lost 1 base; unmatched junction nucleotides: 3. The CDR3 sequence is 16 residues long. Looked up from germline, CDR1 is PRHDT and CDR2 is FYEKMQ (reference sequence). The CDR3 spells CASSLGLAGRTDTQYF. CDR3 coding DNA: TGTGCCAGCAGCTTAGGGCTAGCGGGCCGCACAGATACGCAGTATTTT.

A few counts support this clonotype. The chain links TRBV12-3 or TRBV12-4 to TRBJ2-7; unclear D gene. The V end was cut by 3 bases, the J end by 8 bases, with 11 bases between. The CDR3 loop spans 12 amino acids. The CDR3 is CASSFSRNKQYF. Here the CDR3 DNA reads TGTGCCAGCAGTTTTTCCCGCAACAAGCAGTACTTC.

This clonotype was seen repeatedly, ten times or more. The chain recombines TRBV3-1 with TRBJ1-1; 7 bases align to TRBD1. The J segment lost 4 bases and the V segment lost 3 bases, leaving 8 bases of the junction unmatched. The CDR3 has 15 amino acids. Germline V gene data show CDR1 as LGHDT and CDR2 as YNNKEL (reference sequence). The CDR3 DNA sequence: TGTGCCAGCAGCCACACCTCAACAGGGGTCACTGAAGCTTTCTTT. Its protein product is CASSHTSTGVTEAFF.

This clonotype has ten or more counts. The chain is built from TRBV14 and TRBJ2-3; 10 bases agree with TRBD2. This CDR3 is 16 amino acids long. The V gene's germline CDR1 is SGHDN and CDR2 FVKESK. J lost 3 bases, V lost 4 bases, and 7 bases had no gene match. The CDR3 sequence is CASSPGTSARTDTQYF. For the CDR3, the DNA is TGTGCCAGCAGCCCTGGGACTAGCGCGCGGACAGATACGCAGTATTTT.

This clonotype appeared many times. The CDR3 loop is CASSSDSRLGNEQFF. The CDR3 nucleotides are TGTGCCAGCAGCTCAGACAGCCGTTTGGGCAATGAGCAGTTCTTC. The gene calls are TRBV7-2 and TRBJ2-1, with D tentatively TRBD1 (5 bases). The CDR3 covers 15 residues. Trimming removed 4 bases at V and 6 bases at J, with 16 bases between. Germline V gene data show CDR1 as SGHTA and CDR2 as FQGNSA.

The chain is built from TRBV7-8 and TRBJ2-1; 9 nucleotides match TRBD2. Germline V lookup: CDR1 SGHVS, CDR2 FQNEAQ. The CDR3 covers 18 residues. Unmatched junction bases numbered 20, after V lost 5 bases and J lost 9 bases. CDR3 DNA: TGTGCCAGCAGCCCCAGAGCGGGGGCGGGAGGGTCAGGAGGTGAGCAGTTCTTC. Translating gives CASSPRAGAGGSGGEQFF.

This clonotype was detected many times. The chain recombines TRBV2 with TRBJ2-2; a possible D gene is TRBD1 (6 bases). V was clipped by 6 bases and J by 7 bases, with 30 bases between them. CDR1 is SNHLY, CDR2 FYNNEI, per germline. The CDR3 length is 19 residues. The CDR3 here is CASSDPWTASDRVVGELFF. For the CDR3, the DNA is TGTGCCAGCAGCGACCCTTGGACAGCCTCTGATCGTGTGGTCGGGGAGCTGTTTTTT.

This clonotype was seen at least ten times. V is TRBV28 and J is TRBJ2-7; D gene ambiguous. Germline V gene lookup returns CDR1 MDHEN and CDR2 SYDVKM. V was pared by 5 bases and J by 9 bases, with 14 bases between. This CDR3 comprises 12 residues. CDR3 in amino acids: CASSADGWWQYF. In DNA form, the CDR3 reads TGTGCCAGCAGTGCGGACGGATGGTGGCAGTACTTC.

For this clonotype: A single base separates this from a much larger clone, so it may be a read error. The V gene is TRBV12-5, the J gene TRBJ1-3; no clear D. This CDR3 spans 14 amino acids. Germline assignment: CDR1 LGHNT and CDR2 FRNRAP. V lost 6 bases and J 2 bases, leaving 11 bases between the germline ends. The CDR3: CASGPWSPGNTIYF. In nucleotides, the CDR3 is TGTGCTAGTGGCCCGTGGAGCCCTGGAAACACCATATATTTT.